Below, one TCR beta chain is given with its context. What it recognizes is unknown. Assay: immunoSEQ multiplex PCR; the TCRdb copy retains only in-frame clones and omits some. The sample consists of 70,000 to 95,000 clones, about 88% of them appearing once. This CDR3 has 14 residues. Trimming removed 6 bases at V and 1 base at J, with 12 bases between. Germline V CDR1 and CDR2: LNHDA, SQIVND (reference sequence). This sample stems from a study of OX40 agonist ivuxolimab in advanced cancers. Findings and limits, study-wide: Certain nonresponders additionally had low normalized T-cell clonal expansion.

The cohort excluded patients with autoimmune disease history or systemic immunosuppression. The rearrangement joins TRBV19 to TRBJ2-5; D perhaps matches TRBD1 (6 bases). The sample consisted of CD4+ or CD8+ T cells sorted from blood, taken in a trial of the OX40 agonist ivuxolimab. This TCR was sampled from an adult with an advanced solid tumor such as melanoma, head and neck, liver or kidney cancer. The CDR3 coding sequence is TGTGCCAGTAGGCTGACAGGCCCCCAAGAGACCCAGTACTTC. Translation: CASRLTGPQETQYF.